Included here is one TCR beta chain sequence, with context. The identical CDR3 is also encoded by other nucleotide sequences in the sample. These data come from a study of T cell changes during pregnancy in multiple sclerosis. Using immunoSEQ multiplex PCR, the repertoire was profiled, and TCRdb retains in-frame clones only, with some absent. Of 60,000 or so clones detected, less than 95% appear once; the ten largest clones hold roughly 2.1%. Germline V CDR1 and CDR2: SGDLS, YYNGEE. This CDR3 has 14 amino acids. The trim removed 0 bases at V and 3 bases at J, leaving 2 bases unmatched. Source: peripheral blood, taken in the second trimester of pregnancy. This chain uses TRBV9 with TRBJ2-7, with 8 positions matching TRBD1. The sequence derives from a female donor in good health, enrolled as a control in a pregnancy study. This CDR3 is CASSVGDRGYEQYF. DNA of the CDR3: TGTGCCAGCAGCGTAGGAGACAGGGGCTACGAGCAGTACTTC.